Reported below is one T cell receptor beta chain. What it recognizes is unknown. Germline lookup yields CDR1 MNHEY and CDR2 SVGAGI. V lost 0 bases and J lost 6; bases outside the gene matches: 7. CDR3 length equals 15 residues. PCR used 60 Vbeta primers and 13 Jbeta primers. Clones were sequenced by immunoSEQ multiplex PCR, and TCRdb holds only the in-frame ones, with some missing. The sample has 90,000 to 130,000 clones, and its top ten clones hold more than 3%. This entry belongs to a study of cytomegalovirus exposure and HLA in healthy donors. About the study: Caucasian-associated ancestry cluster membership applied to around 80% of around 400 genotyped donors.

Overall study findings and caveats: Listed as cytomegalovirus-associated were roughly 180 TCR beta chains. The sole available immune exposure information was CMV serostatus. Earlier analysis found most TCR beta V segments productive about 87% or about 30% of the time.

The J gene is TRBJ2-7, the V gene TRBV6-5, with 8 positions matching TRBD2. The source of this sequence is a man aged 25 to 45 in good health and CMV-seronegative. The sample comprised PBMCs. The CDR3 coding sequence is TGTGCCAGCAGTTACTCTTACGGGGGGGCCAGCGAGCAGTACTTC. It yields the protein CASSYSYGGASEQYF.